This T cell receptor beta chain was observed in a study of radiotherapy plus CTLA-4 blockade in lung cancer. Produced via immunoSEQ multiplex PCR; TCRdb's table is partial and in-frame only. The sample holds more than 90,000 clones, roughly 80% seen once. This material consisted of peripheral blood, taken from a patient treated with radiotherapy plus ipilimumab. The receptor comes from a human donor with non-small cell lung cancer that progressed on radiotherapy plus ipilimumab.

CDR3: CSVAGTNYGYTF. The CDR3 DNA is TGCAGCGTAGCCGGGACTAACTATGGCTACACCTTC. J is TRBJ1-2 and V is TRBV29-1; D remains ambiguous. The CDR3 runs 12 residues. Germline lookup yields CDR1 SQVTM and CDR2 ANQGSEA. V dropped 6 bases and J dropped 0 bases, with 8 bases sitting between them.